This TCR beta chain comes out of a study of blood T cell repertoires in COVID-19. This CDR3 has 15 residues. After removal of 2 bases from V and 5 bases from J, the junction contained 9 bases not matched to a gene. The germline V gene encodes CDR1 SGHKS and CDR2 YYEKEE (reference sequence). Assay: immunoSEQ multiplex PCR; the TCRdb copy retains only in-frame clones and omits some. The repertoire holds about 190,000 clones, with roughly 87% as singletons. The sequence was obtained from a man between 60 and 70 years old with active or convalescent COVID-19. Sequences were obtained from peripheral blood. This chain connects TRBV5-5 to TRBJ1-1; 7 bases align to TRBD1. The CDR3 DNA is TGTGCCAGCAGCTTTCAGGGGGGTACAATAACTGAAGCTTTCTTT. Amino acid sequence: CASSFQGGTITEAFF.